The source of this TCR beta chain is a study of circulating and synovial CD4+ cells in juvenile arthritis. This table comes from immunoSEQ multiplex PCR, and its TCRdb copy is limited to in-frame clones, with some not included. The sample shows about 32,000 clones, roughly 95% of them seen only once. Germline V gene sequence: CDR1 MGHDK, CDR2 SYGVNS. Trimming took 2 bases from V and 3 from J; bases not matched to a gene: 4. This CDR3 has 15 amino acids. Sequenced: CD4+ T cells from blood. The TCR sequence derives from a human donor with juvenile idiopathic arthritis. This chain uses TRBV25-1 with TRBJ1-1; 9 bases are shared with TRBD1. The CDR3 is CASSEPRTGDTEAFF. DNA for the CDR3: TGTGCCAGCAGTGAACCCAGGACAGGGGACACTGAAGCTTTCTTT.